This TCR beta chain was documented in a study of shared clonotypes between healthy human individuals. The naive CD8 fraction comprised CD45RO-negative cells positively selected for CCR7 and excluded terminally differentiated effector memory CD45RA+ cells. Germline V gene sequence: CDR1 SGHNT, CDR2 YENEEA. V dropped 5 bases and J dropped 7; count of bases not matched to a gene: 10. This CDR3 region has 14 residues. Repertoires were generated with immunoSEQ multiplex PCR, while TCRdb's copy carries only in-frame clones and drops some. The table shows more than 600,000 clones, with 92% occurring only once.

The sequence was collected from a man younger than 40 in good health. J is TRBJ2-7 and V is TRBV11-3; TRBD1 matches 8 bases. The sample taken for sequencing was naive CD8+ T cells sorted from blood. CDR3 sequence reads: CASSRRQGLGEQYF. The CDR3 DNA sequence: TGTGCCAGCAGCCGACGACAGGGGCTGGGTGAGCAGTACTTC.